This T cell receptor (beta chain) was captured in a study of T-cell memory formation after mild COVID-19. Study outcomes and limitations: Researchers found some responding clones in pre-infection memory, a sign that cross-reactive memory joined. Later expanders leaned CD4+, whereas clones that contracted between day 15 and 85 were balanced CD4/CD8.

A note on this clonotype: Its matching antigen is unknown.

cDNA libraries for TCR alpha and TCR beta, carrying sample barcodes and UMIs, came from 5'RACE with constant-segment primers. TCRdb ran MiXCR on the 5' RACE reads and lists one entry per CDR3 protein. The sample lists under 400,000 distinct CDR3 sequences, over 25% occurring once. V shed 1 base and J shed 3 bases, with 14 bases lying between them. Germline V gene lookup returns CDR1 SGHNT and CDR2 YYREEE (reference sequence). The CDR3 sequence is 16 residues long. The V and J genes are TRBV5-4 and TRBJ1-5; D is undetermined. Input material: PBMCs or a T cell subset sorted from them (not recorded which). This receptor was obtained from an adult woman who had mild COVID-19 (a few samples of this study predate the infection). Cell type and time point are not known. CDR3 coding DNA: TGTGCCAGCAGCTTGCATCCGGGGTGGGACAATCAGCCCCAGCATTTT. As protein: CASSLHPGWDNQPQHF.